One sample yielded the 28 T cell receptor beta chains listed below, sequenced in a study of blood T cell repertoires in COVID-19. Here immunoSEQ multiplex PCR was the method, and the copy in TCRdb shows in-frame clones only, minus some. The sample carries 200,000 to 250,000 clones, about 85% recorded once. Sequencing was carried out using PBMCs or T cells enriched from blood (not recorded which). The receptors shown here come from a man aged 25 to 45 who had recovered from COVID-19.

This clone showed up just once. The V and J genes are TRBV7-8 and TRBJ2-7; 7 nucleotides line up with TRBD1. The V gene end was trimmed by 5 bases and the J gene end by 7 bases; junction bases not matched to a gene: 14. The CDR3 consists of 15 residues. CDR1 and CDR2 from the germline V gene are SGHVS and FQNEAQ. The CDR3 protein is CASSPHRGKGEEQYF. The CDR3 nucleotides read TGTGCCAGCAGCCCCCACAGGGGTAAAGGAGAAGAGCAGTACTTC.

The chain couples TRBV4-3 to TRBJ1-4; no firm D call. V was cut by 1 base and J by 6 bases, with 12 bases left in between. The length of the CDR3 is 15 residues. Germline CDR1 LGHNA, CDR2 YSLEER. The CDR3 nucleotides read TGCGCCAGCAGCCAAGTATCCGGGGTTGATGAAAAACTGTTTTTT. Its protein product is CASSQVSGVDEKLFF.

This clone was seen more than once but under ten times. The chain has TRBV30 and TRBJ2-7, with 9 bases fitting TRBD1. Germline-derived CDR1 and CDR2 are GTSNPN and SVGIG (reference sequence). With 4 bases clipped from V and 7 bases from J, the junction kept 17 bases outside the gene matches. The CDR3 has 16 amino acids. The CDR3 sequence: CAWNRDRVRTGGEQYF. The DNA for the CDR3 is TGTGCCTGGAACCGGGACAGGGTTAGGACCGGGGGTGAGCAGTACTTC.

The chain joins TRBV18 to TRBJ1-1; 8 nucleotides match TRBD1. The CDR3 covers 14 residues. Trimming took 3 bases from V and 5 from J; bases not matched to a gene: 5. The germline V gene encodes CDR1 KGHSH and CDR2 LQKENI. The CDR3 is CASSPRTGMTEAFF. The DNA of the CDR3 is TGTGCCAGCTCACCCCGGACAGGGATGACTGAAGCTTTCTTT. The full variable domain, its missing parts supplied by reference TRBV18 and TRBJ1-1, is NAGVMQNPRHLVRRRGQEARLRCSPMKGHSHVYWYRQLPEEGLKFMVYLQKENIIDESGMPKERFSAEFPKEGPSILRIQQVVRGDSAAYFCASSPRTGMTEAFFGQGTRLTVV.

The chain joins TRBV7-2 to TRBJ2-3; 7 bases line up with TRBD2. Losses at the gene ends were 3 bases for V and 0 bases for J; bases not matched to a gene: 0. Germline CDR1 and CDR2: SGHTA and FQGNSA. CDR3 length: 14 residues. DNA for the CDR3: TGTGCCAGCAGCTTTAGCGGGAGCACAGATACGCAGTATTTT. It specifies CASSFSGSTDTQYF.

This sequence joins TRBV7-9 and TRBJ2-7; D not certain. This CDR3 has 14 amino acids. Per the germline V gene, CDR1 is SEHNR and CDR2 is FQNEAQ (reference sequence). Trimming left V 2 bases short and J 4 bases short, with 12 bases between. CDR3 nucleotide sequence: TGTGCCAGCAGCTTATCAGAGGATCTTTACGAGCAGTACTTC. As protein: CASSLSEDLYEQYF. Combining the CDR3 with reference TRBV7-9 and TRBJ2-7 gives the whole variable domain DTGVSQNPRHKITKRGQNVTFRCDPISEHNRLYWYRQTLGQGPEFLTYFQNEAQLEKSRLLSDRFSAERPKGSFSTLEIQRTEQGDSAMYLCASSLSEDLYEQYFGPGTRLTVT.

A single count supports this clone. This chain connects TRBV7-8 to TRBJ2-3, with D perhaps TRBD2 (6 bases). V was shortened by 3 bases and J by 0 bases, with 10 bases between the two germline ends. The CDR3 has 15 amino acids. Per the germline V gene, CDR1 is SGHVS and CDR2 is FQNEAQ. In DNA form, the CDR3 reads TGTGCCAGCAGCTTGGGTGGGACTAGCACAGATACGCAGTATTTT. Protein product: CASSLGGTSTDTQYF.

The gene calls are TRBV7-6 and TRBJ2-3, with 10 positions matching TRBD1. CDR1 and CDR2 (germline): SGHVS, FNYEAQ. The CDR3 contains 16 residues. V was clipped by 5 bases and J by 0 bases; unmatched bases: 5. DNA for the CDR3: TGTGCCAGCAGCACCCGACAGGGGGCAAGCACAGATACGCAGTATTTT. It yields the protein CASSTRQGASTDTQYF. The full variable domain, completed using reference TRBV7-6 and TRBJ2-3, is GAGVSQSPRYKVTKRGQDVALRCDPISGHVSLYWYRQALGQGPEFLTYFNYEAQQDKSGLPNDRFSAERPEGSISTLTIQRTEQRDSAMYRCASSTRQGASTDTQYFGPGTRLTVL.

The V gene is TRBV4-2, the J gene TRBJ2-5, with D perhaps matching TRBD2 (5 bases). Deletions cut 2 bases from V and 1 base from J, with 8 bases between. This CDR3 is built from 14 residues. Germline loops: CDR1 LGHNA, CDR2 YNFKEQ. The CDR3 bases are TGTGCCAGCAGCCAACCGGGATCCCAAGAGACCCAGTACTTC. Translation: CASSQPGSQETQYF.

The chain employs TRBV5-1 and TRBJ2-7, with D unresolved. The CDR3 runs 13 residues. The V and J ends lost 7 bases and 2 bases respectively, with 13 bases between them. CDR1 is SGHRS and CDR2 is YFSETQ in the germline V gene. CDR3 bases: TGCGCCAGCTCAGAGACGGGTACCTACGAGCAGTACTTC. Its translation is CASSETGTYEQYF.

Here the CDR3 reads CASSLVSGDSGNTIYF. The CDR3 DNA reads TGTGCCAGCAGCTTAGTGAGCGGAGACTCTGGAAACACCATATATTTT. V gene TRBV11-2 combines with J gene TRBJ1-3, with D unresolved. The CDR3 has 16 amino acids. Trimming took off 1 base at V and 0 bases at J, with 10 bases between the two ends. Germline lookup yields CDR1 SGHAT and CDR2 FQNNGV.

Note on this clone: One junction end disagrees with the germline gene, perhaps due to a read error. The rearrangement uses TRBV7-9 and TRBJ2-7; 7 positions match TRBD1. In germline, CDR1 is SEHNR, CDR2 FQNEAQ (reference sequence). The CDR3 consists of 11 residues. CDR3 loop: CASSPDREATF. As DNA, the CDR3 is TGTGCCAGCAGCCCCGACAGGGAAGCCACCTTC.

The V and J genes are TRBV7-9 and TRBJ1-2; the D is unclear. CDR1 is SEHNR and CDR2 is FQNEAQ in the germline V gene (reference sequence). V gave up 5 bases and J gave up 5 bases, with 6 bases separating them. The CDR3 sequence is 11 residues long. The CDR3: CASSLSYGYTF. In DNA, the CDR3 is TGTGCCAGCAGCCTCAGTTATGGCTACACCTTC.

This sequence joins TRBV5-1 and TRBJ2-1; a weak D match, TRBD2 (5 bases). The length of the CDR3 is 15 residues. CDR1 and CDR2 (germline): SGHRS, YFSETQ. Deletions cut 1 base from V and 4 bases from J, with 12 bases between. DNA of the CDR3: TGCGCCAGCAGCTTGAAGATCGGCGGGTACAATGAGCAGTTCTTC. Amino acid sequence: CASSLKIGGYNEQFF.

The V and J genes are TRBV5-8 and TRBJ1-2; D unresolved. V was pared by 1 base and J by 5 bases, with 6 bases between. The CDR3 is 12 residues long. Germline-derived CDR1 and CDR2 are SGHTS and YDEGEE. CDR3 in amino acids: CASSLSGYGYTF. The CDR3 coding sequence is TGTGCCAGCAGCTTGTCGGGTTATGGCTACACCTTC.

V gene TRBV7-8 combines with J gene TRBJ2-2, with TRBD2 matching over 7 bases. The V segment lost 5 bases and the J segment 5 bases; nucleotides outside the gene matches: 11. CDR1 and CDR2 (germline): SGHVS, FQNEAQ. This CDR3 is built from 16 residues. The CDR3 reads CASSRVRLARTGELFF. The CDR3 bases are TGTGCCAGCAGCCGAGTTCGACTAGCACGAACCGGGGAGCTGTTTTTT.

The chain links TRBV7-9 to TRBJ1-3; D is unresolved. Germline values: CDR1 SEHNR, CDR2 FQNEAQ (reference sequence). The CDR3 sequence is 13 residues long. V dropped 5 bases and J dropped 0 bases, with 5 bases sitting between them. Here the CDR3 DNA reads TGTGCCAGCAGCCCTAGCTCTGGAAACACCATATATTTT. Its translation is CASSPSSGNTIYF.

The rearrangement joins TRBV25-1 to TRBJ2-1; the D gene is possibly TRBD1 (6 bases). Trimming removed 8 bases at V and 4 bases at J, with 15 bases between. This CDR3 has 14 amino acids. Germline-derived CDR1 and CDR2 are MGHDK and SYGVNS. The CDR3 DNA sequence: TGTGCCAGCTCAGATACAGGGAGTTACAATGAGCAGTTCTTC. Encoded protein: CASSDTGSYNEQFF.

This rearrangement joins TRBV19 to TRBJ2-1; 9 bases match TRBD2. This CDR3 has 17 amino acids. Germline V gives CDR1 LNHDA, CDR2 SQIVND (reference sequence). J lost 2 bases, V lost 6 bases, and 11 bases had no gene match. In nucleotides, the CDR3 is TGTGCCAGTAGGGTGGGTAGCGGGGGTAGGACCTACAATGAGCAGTTCTTC. This translates into CASRVGSGGRTYNEQFF.

To note about this clone: Additional DNA sequences in this sample encode the identical CDR3. CDR3 coding DNA: TGTGCCAGCAGCCTAAAGCAGGGGTATGGCTACACCTTC. Its protein is CASSLKQGYGYTF. The V and J genes are TRBV3-1 (or the pseudogene TRBV3-2) and TRBJ1-2; perhaps TRBD1 as D (6 bases). Trimming shortened V by 4 bases and J by 5 bases, and 11 bases separated the two germline ends. Germline assignment: CDR1 LGHDT and CDR2 YNNKEL (reference sequence). The CDR3 runs 13 residues.

The chain recombines TRBV18 with TRBJ1-2; D may be TRBD1 (6 bases). Deletions cut 3 bases from V and 5 bases from J, with 13 bases between. Germline V lookup: CDR1 KGHSH, CDR2 LQKENI. The CDR3 has 14 amino acids. The CDR3 protein is CASSPGQEDYGYTF. CDR3 coding DNA: TGTGCCAGCTCACCGGGACAAGAAGATTATGGCTACACCTTC.

The V and J genes are TRBV6-4 and TRBJ2-5; TRBD2 matches at 11 bases. Trimming removed 8 bases from V and 5 bases from J; junction bases left unmatched: 13. This CDR3 has 16 residues. Germline CDR1 reads MRHNA; CDR2 reads SNTAGT. The CDR3 coding sequence is TGTGCCAGCCGTACTTATAGCGGGAGGGCCTGGGAGACCCAGTACTTC. This gives the protein CASRTYSGRAWETQYF.

The rearrangement uses TRBV4-3 and TRBJ1-6; 7 nucleotides match TRBD1. Germline-derived CDR1 and CDR2 are LGHNA and YSLEER. This CDR3 comprises 15 residues. V dropped 4 bases and J dropped 8; count of bases not matched to a gene: 8. The CDR3 sequence is CASSRDRVSDSPLHF. The CDR3, as DNA: TGCGCCAGCAGCCGAGACAGGGTGAGCGATTCACCCCTCCACTTT.

The rearrangement links TRBV6-1 to TRBJ1-5, with 8 nucleotides matching TRBD1. The CDR3 has 18 amino acids. The ends lost 1 base at V and 1 base at J; junction bases unmatched: 9. Germline V gene sequence: CDR1 MNHNS, CDR2 SASEGT. In nucleotides, the CDR3 is TGTGCCAGCAGTGAAGGCAGGGGGCGGAGGGAAAGCAATCAGCCCCAGCATTTT. It is translated as CASSEGRGRRESNQPQHF.

In this sample, this clone turned up once. The chain employs TRBV7-8 and TRBJ2-7; 7 bases fit TRBD2. From germline, CDR1 is SGHVS and CDR2 FQNEAQ. The CDR3 has 13 residues. The ends lost 5 bases at V and 2 bases at J; junction bases unmatched: 3. CDR3 sequence: CASSDGGTYEQYF. The CDR3, as DNA: TGTGCCAGCAGCGACGGGGGGACCTACGAGCAGTACTTC.

The J gene is TRBJ2-7, the V gene TRBV27; 10 bases match TRBD1. The germline V gene has CDR1 MNHEY and CDR2 SMNVEV (reference sequence). Unmatched junction bases numbered 8, after V lost 4 bases and J lost 5 bases. This CDR3 contains 15 residues. Here the CDR3 DNA reads TGTGCCAGCAGTTCTTCCCGGGACAGGGGCCACGAGCAGTACTTC. As protein: CASSSSRDRGHEQYF.

The rearrangement links TRBV19 to TRBJ1-2, with a tentative D call TRBD1 (6 bases). Germline CDR1 and CDR2: LNHDA and SQIVND (reference sequence). The CDR3 has 15 residues. Deletions cut 4 bases from V and 2 bases from J, with 14 bases between. CDR3 sequence: CASSTSPQGNYGYTF. Here the CDR3 DNA reads TGTGCCAGTAGTACCTCGCCACAGGGAAACTATGGCTACACCTTC.

This clone came up a few times. The chain has TRBV5-6 and TRBJ1-4, with 7 positions matching TRBD1. This CDR3 is 14 amino acids long. Germline CDR1 is SGHDT and CDR2 is YYEEEE. Trimming at V came to 2 bases and at J to 5 bases, leaving 3 bases not matched to a gene. Here the CDR3 DNA reads TGTGCCAGCAGCTTTCGACAGGGCAATGAAAAACTGTTTTTT. Translated, it gives CASSFRQGNEKLFF.